This T cell receptor beta chain derives from a study of T cell responses to AZD1222 COVID-19 vaccine. Across the study: Pooling was applied to second doses at about 4 or about 12 weeks. The study, taken as a whole, reports: Just a handful of people given AZD1222 tested seropositive at baseline. It was only after the peak T cell response that any repertoires were sampled. Vaccine-associated CD4 TCRs spanned spike, dominant at 160-218 and 743-854.

Concerning this clone: The antigen is undetermined.

Assay: immunoSEQ multiplex PCR; the TCRdb copy retains only in-frame clones and omits some. The sample shows some 110,000 clones, about 86% of them seen only once. The CDR3 extends over 14 amino acids. Trimming left V 2 bases short and J 5 bases short, with 10 bases between. The germline V gene encodes CDR1 KGHDR and CDR2 SFDVKD. The sequence was obtained from an adult in good health. Sequences were derived from peripheral blood, sampled on day 0 of AZD1222 vaccination. V and J are TRBV24-1 and TRBJ2-3; D gene unclear. The CDR3 reads CATSDYDRKDTQYF. The DNA for the CDR3 is TGTGCCACCAGTGATTATGATCGGAAAGATACGCAGTATTTT.